The 30 T cell receptor beta chains below all came from one sample that was sequenced in a study of radiotherapy plus CTLA-4 blockade in lung cancer (dated by TCRdb to 2016 to 2019). The library relied on the immunoSEQ multiplex PCR assay. TCRdb obtained this table from immuneACCESS and retained in-frame rearrangements with V and J assigned. These tables miss some clones; where compared with another copy, unresolved V genes account for less than half of the shortfall, and the remainder is unexplained. Counted in this sample were approximately 80,000 clones; about 80% of them appeared once. The ten largest clones capture about 0.79% of the sample. The starting material was peripheral blood, obtained from a patient treated with radiotherapy plus ipilimumab. These receptors originate from a human donor with non-small cell lung cancer who had stable disease on radiotherapy plus ipilimumab.

The chain combines TRBV29-1 with TRBJ2-1, with D maybe TRBD1 (6 bases). Germline lookup yields CDR1 SQVTM and CDR2 ANQGSEA. V was clipped by 4 bases and J by 7 bases, with 17 bases between them. The CDR3 contains 14 residues. The CDR3 protein is CSVVPLTGLNEQFF. The CDR3 region has the DNA TGCAGCGTTGTCCCCTTAACAGGGCTGAATGAGCAGTTCTTC.

J is TRBJ1-2 and V is TRBV2; D unresolved. The CDR3 has 15 residues. V was trimmed by 1 base and J by 0 bases, leaving 9 bases between them. CDR1 is SNHLY and CDR2 is FYNNEI in the germline V gene. CDR3 region: CASSEVRVSNYGYTF. CDR3 nucleotides: TGTGCCAGCAGTGAAGTGAGGGTATCTAACTATGGCTACACCTTC.

The J gene is TRBJ2-5, the V gene TRBV27; 10 positions agree with TRBD1. CDR1 is MNHEY and CDR2 is SMNVEV in the germline V gene (reference sequence). The CDR3 spans 16 residues. The J segment lost 3 bases and the V segment lost 6 bases, leaving 10 bases of the junction unmatched. The CDR3 protein is CASSRFTGTGEETQYF. The CDR3 nucleotides read TGTGCCAGCAGCCGATTTACCGGGACAGGGGAAGAGACCCAGTACTTC.

The J gene is TRBJ2-1, the V gene TRBV11-2; tentatively, D is TRBD1 or TRBD2 (5 bases each). The length of the CDR3 is 14 residues. Trimming shortened V by 1 base and J by 6 bases, and 10 bases separated the two germline ends. Germline V gene sequence: CDR1 SGHAT, CDR2 FQNNGV. This CDR3 is CASSLGLRGNEQFF. The CDR3 nucleotides are TGTGCCAGCAGCTTAGGTCTGAGGGGCAATGAGCAGTTCTTC.

The chain joins TRBV27 to TRBJ1-1; D call uncertain. This CDR3 has 13 residues. The germline V and J ends were trimmed by 0 bases and 5 bases, with 7 bases remaining between them. Germline CDR1 MNHEY, CDR2 SMNVEV (reference sequence). CDR3 region: CASSLSKGTEAFF. CDR3 DNA sequence: TGTGCCAGCAGTTTATCGAAGGGAACTGAAGCTTTCTTT.

The V call is TRBV18, the J call TRBJ1-1; D unclear. Trimming pared 6 bases from V and 1 base from J, leaving 9 bases between. This CDR3 is built from 13 residues. Germline-derived CDR1 and CDR2 are KGHSH and LQKENI. CDR3 in DNA: TGTGCCAGCTCCTCGGAAAGGAACACTGAAGCTTTCTTT. Translation: CASSSERNTEAFF.

The chain has TRBV4-1 and TRBJ2-2, with D perhaps TRBD2 (6 bases). The V end was cut by 4 bases, the J end by 4 bases, with 10 bases between. CDR3 length: 14 amino acids. CDR1 MGHRA and CDR2 YSYEKL come from the germline V gene. The DNA for the CDR3 is TGCGCCAGCAGCCGCCCGGGAGCCACCGGGGAGCTGTTTTTT. As protein: CASSRPGATGELFF.

The chain uses TRBV5-1 and TRBJ1-5, with a tentative D call TRBD1 (5 bases). The CDR3 length is 14 residues. Germline loops: CDR1 SGHRS, CDR2 YFSETQ. The V end was cut by 4 bases, the J end by 7 bases, with 15 bases between. The CDR3 nucleotides are TGCGCCAGCAGCCCCTTTACCGGGGGACAGCCCCAGCATTTT. It specifies CASSPFTGGQPQHF. Full variable domain (outside the CDR3, taken from reference TRBV5-1 and TRBJ1-5): KAGVTQTPRYLIKTRGQQVTLSCSPISGHRSVSWYQQTPGQGLQFLFEYFSETQRNKGNFPGRFSGRQFSNSRSEMNVSTLELGDSALYLCASSPFTGGQPQHFGDGTRLSIL.

Points on this clone: The junction departs from the called germline gene at one end, perhaps through a read error. This chain uses TRBV19 with TRBJ2-5; TRBD1 matches at 9 bases. Germline CDR1 is LNHDA and CDR2 is SQIVND (reference sequence). This CDR3 is built from 15 residues. This CDR3 reads CTSSIQGAWQETQYF. The CDR3 nucleotides read TGTACCAGTAGTATACAGGGGGCCTGGCAAGAGACCCAGTACTTC.

The chain uses TRBV9 and TRBJ1-6, with D maybe TRBD1 (6 bases). CDR1 is SGDLS and CDR2 is YYNGEE in the germline V gene. With 1 base removed from V and 8 bases from J, the gap between germline ends came to 10 bases. This CDR3 has 14 residues. This CDR3 reads CASSVRAGDSPLHF. CDR3 nucleotide sequence: TGTGCCAGCAGCGTAAGAGCAGGGGATTCACCCCTCCACTTT.

This rearrangement joins TRBV9 to TRBJ1-4; 9 nucleotides agree with TRBD1. V trimming: 4 bases; J trimming: 8 bases; junction bases outside the gene matches: 6. Germline V CDR1 and CDR2: SGDLS, YYNGEE. The CDR3 length is 14 residues. The CDR3 DNA reads as TGTGCCAGCAGCCTACAGGGGGCGAGGGAAAAACTGTTTTTT. It yields the protein CASSLQGAREKLFF.

The V gene is TRBV7-2, the J gene TRBJ2-1, with 7 bases identical to TRBD2. The CDR3 has 14 residues. Germline CDR1 reads SGHTA; CDR2 reads FQGNSA. The V gene end was trimmed by 3 bases and the J gene end by 1 base; junction bases not matched to a gene: 0. The CDR3 nucleotides are TGTGCCAGCAGCTTTAGCGGGTCCTACAATGAGCAGTTCTTC. Protein sequence: CASSFSGSYNEQFF. Combining the CDR3 with reference TRBV7-2 and TRBJ2-1 gives the whole variable domain GAGVSQSPSNKVTEKGKDVELRCDPISGHTALYWYRQSLGQGLEFLIYFQGNSAPDKSGLPSDRFSAERTGGSVSTLTIQRTQQEDSAVYLCASSFSGSYNEQFFGPGTRLTVL.

This chain connects TRBV28 to TRBJ2-7; 9 nucleotides line up with TRBD2. The junction had 1 base not matched to a gene; V was cut back by 5 bases and J by 2 bases. The V gene's germline CDR1 is MDHEN and CDR2 SYDVKM. There are 13 residues in the CDR3. Here the CDR3 reads CASSPSGTYEQYF. The CDR3, as DNA: TGTGCCAGCAGTCCTAGCGGGACCTACGAGCAGTACTTC. The variable domain in full, with the rest retrieved from reference TRBV28 and TRBJ2-7, is DVKVTQSSRYLVKRTGEKVFLECVQDMDHENMFWYRQDPGLGLRLIYFSYDVKMKEKGDIPEGYSVSREKKERFSLILESASTNQTSMYLCASSPSGTYEQYFGPGTRLTVT.

This chain connects TRBV6-6 to TRBJ2-2, with a possible D match to TRBD2 (6 bases). V was cut by 0 bases and J by 7 bases, with 12 bases left in between. The germline V gene has CDR1 MNHNY and CDR2 SVGAGI (reference sequence). The CDR3 covers 15 residues. The CDR3 spells CASSYSGGRVGELFF. The CDR3 region has the DNA TGTGCCAGCAGTTACTCGGGGGGAAGGGTCGGGGAGCTGTTTTTT.

This clone has only one observation. This sequence joins TRBV2 and TRBJ2-5, with 8 positions matching TRBD2. This CDR3 spans 14 amino acids. CDR1 is SNHLY, CDR2 FYNNEI, per germline. Unmatched junction bases numbered 9, after V lost 7 bases and J lost 5 bases. In DNA, the CDR3 is TGTGCCAGCATGGGGACTAGGAGCATTGAGACCCAGTACTTC. It is translated as CASMGTRSIETQYF.

This chain connects TRBV7-9 to TRBJ2-5, with TRBD2 matching 13 bases. CDR3 length: 16 amino acids. Germline-derived CDR1 and CDR2 are SEHNR and FQNEAQ (reference sequence). The J segment lost 2 bases and the V segment lost 5 bases, leaving 5 bases of the junction unmatched. The CDR3 bases are TGTGCCAGCAGCACCTCGGGACTAGCGGGACAAGAGACCCAGTACTTC. Translating gives CASSTSGLAGQETQYF.

The chain links TRBV20-1 to TRBJ2-1; D call uncertain. The CDR3 covers 9 residues. V shed 3 bases and J shed 6 bases, with 0 bases lying between them. The germline V gene has CDR1 DFQATT and CDR2 SNEGSKA (reference sequence). The CDR3 sequence is CSASNEQFF. CDR3 coding DNA: TGCAGTGCTAGCAATGAGCAGTTCTTC.

In its sample, this clone was seen a few times. V is TRBV7-6 and J is TRBJ2-2, with D maybe TRBD1 (5 bases). The CDR3 has 14 amino acids. Between the trimmed V and J ends, which lost 4 bases and 7 bases, there was a span of 13 bases. Germline CDR1 is SGHVS and CDR2 is FNYEAQ. CDR3 loop: CASSSPGKGGELFF. The DNA for the CDR3 is TGTGCCAGCAGCTCGCCAGGGAAGGGCGGGGAGCTGTTTTTT.

There are a few counts of this clone. A read error is possible here, since a much larger clone lies one base away. V usage is TRBV28 and J usage is TRBJ2-2; maybe TRBD1 (7 bases). The germline V and J ends were trimmed by 3 bases and 4 bases, with 18 bases remaining between them. The germline V gene has CDR1 MDHEN and CDR2 SYDVKM. The CDR3 is made up of 17 amino acids. The CDR3 region has the DNA TGTGCCAGCAGTTTTCGGGGGCCAGGGGGAGGCACCGGGGAGCTGTTTTTT. Translated, it gives CASSFRGPGGGTGELFF.

CDR3 DNA: TGTGCCAGCAGCAGGACTAGCGGGCAAAACAATGAGCAGTTCTTC. Protein product: CASSRTSGQNNEQFF. This chain connects TRBV5-4 to TRBJ2-1; 11 nucleotides match TRBD2. CDR3 length equals 15 residues. CDR1 SGHNT and CDR2 YYREEE come from the germline V gene (reference sequence). J gave up 5 bases and V 4 bases, and 5 bases lay outside the gene matches.

This clone was recorded once. V usage is TRBV25-1 and J usage is TRBJ1-6, with D possibly matching TRBD1 (5 bases). Trimming removed 6 bases from V and 14 bases from J, with 14 bases in between. Germline CDR1 and CDR2: MGHDK and SYGVNS. The CDR3 has 12 amino acids. The CDR3 sequence is CASRDGTTALHF. The CDR3 DNA reads as TGTGCCAGCAGGGACGGGACCACGGCCCTCCACTTT.

The chain uses TRBV5-6 and TRBJ2-7; D may correspond to TRBD1 or TRBD2 (5 bases each). Trimming removed 4 bases from V and 3 bases from J, with 17 bases in between. Germline CDR1 SGHDT, CDR2 YYEEEE. This CDR3 has 15 amino acids. This chain's CDR3 is CASSPVGVPLYEQYF. The CDR3 region has the DNA TGTGCCAGCAGCCCCGTGGGGGTCCCCCTCTACGAGCAGTACTTC.

The J gene is TRBJ2-7, the V gene TRBV30, with TRBD2 as a possible D gene (5 bases). V shed 3 bases and J shed 0 bases, with 9 bases lying between them. CDR3 length: 13 amino acids. Germline lookup yields CDR1 GTSNPN and CDR2 SVGIG (reference sequence). CDR3 residues: CAWSPGNSYEQYF. CDR3 coding DNA: TGTGCCTGGAGCCCGGGAAACTCCTACGAGCAGTACTTC.

This chain connects TRBV6-6 to TRBJ2-5; 10 bases fit TRBD1. Germline CDR1 is MNHNY and CDR2 is SVGAGI (reference sequence). The CDR3 length is 16 residues. The V segment lost 2 bases and the J segment 2 bases; nucleotides outside the gene matches: 5. CDR3 in DNA: TGTGCCAGCAGTTACAGGGACAGGGGACAGCAAGAGACCCAGTACTTC. It translates to CASSYRDRGQQETQYF.

The chain employs TRBV7-8 and TRBJ2-3, with D possibly matching TRBD2 (6 bases). The length of the CDR3 is 17 residues. The germline V gene has CDR1 SGHVS and CDR2 FQNEAQ. The germline V and J ends were trimmed by 4 bases and 0 bases, with 17 bases remaining between them. The CDR3 protein is CASSSRGGTTSTDTQYF. CDR3 DNA sequence: TGTGCCAGCAGCTCACGAGGAGGGACGACTAGCACAGATACGCAGTATTTT.

The chain is built from TRBV5-1 and TRBJ2-1, with 7 bases identical to TRBD1. The CDR3 covers 13 residues. With 5 bases clipped from V and 13 bases from J, the junction kept 12 bases outside the gene matches. Germline values: CDR1 SGHRS, CDR2 YFSETQ. CDR3 nucleotide sequence: TGCGCCAGCAGTCTGGCGGTCCAGGGGGAACAGTTCTTC. Protein sequence: CASSLAVQGEQFF.

This chain joins TRBV7-2 and TRBJ1-6, with 9 positions matching TRBD1. Germline-derived CDR1 and CDR2 are SGHTA and FQGNSA. The J segment lost 10 bases and the V segment lost 7 bases, leaving 14 bases of the junction unmatched. The CDR3 length is 16 residues. The CDR3 region is CASTPSTGGYRSPLHF. CDR3 nucleotides: TGTGCCAGCACCCCTTCGACAGGGGGATATCGGTCACCCCTCCACTTT.

The chain couples TRBV18 to TRBJ2-5, with 7 positions matching TRBD2. With V trimmed by 1 base and J by 2 bases, 4 bases remained unmatched. The germline V gene encodes CDR1 KGHSH and CDR2 LQKENI. The CDR3 totals 15 residues. For the CDR3, the DNA is TGTGCCAGCTCACCACTCGCAGCGGGACAAGAGACCCAGTACTTC. Amino acids: CASSPLAAGQETQYF.

The chain carries TRBV11-2 and TRBJ2-7; 7 positions agree with TRBD2. The CDR3 has 15 amino acids. The junction had 14 bases not matched to a gene; V was cut back by 5 bases and J by 7 bases. Germline V gene lookup returns CDR1 SGHAT and CDR2 FQNNGV. The CDR3: CASSRPGPEAGEQYF. The DNA of the CDR3 is TGTGCCAGCAGCCGACCGGGCCCAGAAGCGGGGGAGCAGTACTTC.

The chain is built from TRBV6-5 and TRBJ2-1; D unresolved. Trimming cost V 5 bases and J 7 bases, with 6 bases left between them. Germline values: CDR1 MNHEY, CDR2 SVGAGI. This CDR3 is 11 amino acids long. CDR3 sequence reads: CASSHSNEQFF. The CDR3 DNA is TGTGCCAGCAGTCATTCAAATGAGCAGTTCTTC.